This is a list of T cell receptor beta chains from one sample in a study of T-cell memory formation after mild COVID-19. TCRdb recomputed calls from the 5' RACE reads with MiXCR, one row per CDR3 protein. Of about 290,000 distinct CDR3 sequences listed, 15% were seen once; the top ten hold 22%. Sequencing was performed on PBMCs or a T cell subset sorted from them (not recorded which). The receptor source for this set is a man younger than 35 who had mild COVID-19 (a few samples of this study predate the infection). Cell type and time point are not known. CDR3s include the opening cysteine and the closing phenylalanine or tryptophan. D genes are given only for firm matches. Clone size is given for some rows only: seen once, a few or many times, or a class if the clone is expanded.

V gene: TRBV4-3; clone size: NA; J gene: TRBJ1-6; D gene: NA; CDR3 protein: CASSQVTGTINSPLHF
V gene: TRBV7-6; clone size: NA; J gene: TRBJ1-1; D gene: TRBD1; CDR3 protein: CASSLRFRDRGSEAFF
V gene: TRBV7-2; clone size: NA; J gene: TRBJ2-5; D gene: NA; CDR3 protein: CASSQGQFYETQYF
V gene: TRBV12-3/TRBV12-4; clone size: many; J gene: TRBJ2-2; D gene: TRBD1; CDR3 protein: CASSRRQGRSGELFF
V gene: TRBV24-1; clone size: NA; J gene: TRBJ2-2; D gene: TRBD1; CDR3 protein: CATMTGPNTGELFF
V gene: TRBV29-1; clone size: few; J gene: TRBJ2-7; D gene: TRBD1; CDR3 protein: CSVQGALFEQYF
V gene: TRBV6-5; clone size: NA; J gene: TRBJ2-7; D gene: TRBD1; CDR3 protein: CASSYGGTGIREQYF
V gene: TRBV29-1; clone size: NA; J gene: TRBJ2-3; D gene: NA; CDR3 protein: CSVEDRSTDTQYF
V gene: TRBV7-2; clone size: NA; J gene: TRBJ1-5; D gene: NA; CDR3 protein: CASSLVPESNQPQHF
V gene: TRBV3-1; clone size: NA; J gene: TRBJ2-7; D gene: TRBD1; CDR3 protein: CASSQGGDRANEQYF
V gene: TRBV7-2; clone size: NA; J gene: TRBJ2-5; D gene: NA; CDR3 protein: CASSLGPGVRETQYF
V gene: TRBV7-6; clone size: NA; J gene: TRBJ1-1; D gene: NA; CDR3 protein: CASSSWTAGDTEAFF
V gene: TRBV11-2; clone size: NA; J gene: TRBJ1-2; D gene: NA; CDR3 protein: CASSKSGPTIGLGGYTF
V gene: TRBV5-1; clone size: NA; J gene: TRBJ2-2; D gene: NA; CDR3 protein: CASSRTSIYTGELFF
V gene: TRBV9; clone size: few; J gene: TRBJ1-1; D gene: NA; CDR3 protein: CASSVAPGPQATEAFF
V gene: TRBV7-3; clone size: NA; J gene: TRBJ1-1; D gene: NA; CDR3 protein: CASSQQESTEAFF
V gene: TRBV20-1; clone size: NA; J gene: TRBJ1-6; D gene: TRBD1; CDR3 protein: CSAQGEPLHF
V gene: TRBV6-1; clone size: once; J gene: TRBJ2-1; D gene: NA; CDR3 protein: CASSRDGHNEQFF
V gene: TRBV5-1; clone size: few; J gene: TRBJ2-7; D gene: TRBD1; CDR3 protein: CASSTGQGIAYEQYF
V gene: TRBV12-3/TRBV12-4; clone size: many; J gene: TRBJ1-1; D gene: TRBD1; CDR3 protein: CASSPQGRTEAFF